This record concerns one T cell receptor beta chain sequence. The antigen is unknown. Together with a sample-barcoded 5' primer, a J-beta primer mix was included in a second PCR lasting roughly 7 to 11 cycles. TCRdb analysed the 5' RACE reads with MiXCR anew, one entry per CDR3 protein. This table holds about 1.5 million distinct CDR3 sequences, approximately 43% found once. This record comes from a study of blood T cells in healthy people across ages. Study-level results: The fall in TCR beta diversity per million T cells was roughly linear with age. Estimates of diversity drawn from one million T cells were considered underestimates.

With V trimmed by 5 bases and J by 9 bases, 7 bases remained unmatched. CDR3 size: 13 residues. The donors, healthy Caucasians from Russia, were aged roughly 6 to 90. Staff drew ten milliliters of peripheral blood from each donor. This rearrangement joins TRBV12-3 or TRBV12-4 to TRBJ2-1, with TRBD2 matching 7 bases. Sequenced material: blood. The TCR sequence derives from a woman under 30 in good health. The CDR3 reads CASSPGGGGEQFF. Here the CDR3 DNA reads TGTGCCAGCAGTCCGGGGGGAGGTGGTGAGCAGTTCTTC.